The 24 T cell receptor beta chains below all came from one sample that was sequenced in a study of cytomegalovirus exposure and HLA in healthy donors. The study ran its PCR with 60 Vbeta and 13 Jbeta primers. This table comes from immunoSEQ multiplex PCR, and its TCRdb copy is limited to in-frame clones, with some not included. The table lists 190,000 or so clones, 83% of them singletons, with 1.5% to 2% in the top ten. Material for sequencing was PBMCs. Receptor source: a man in his fifties in good health and CMV-seronegative.

CDR3 in amino acids: CAWSRTLTSYEQYF. Here the CDR3 DNA reads TGTGCCTGGAGTAGGACATTAACCTCCTACGAGCAGTACTTC. The V and J genes are TRBV30 and TRBJ2-7; the D gene is possibly TRBD1 (5 bases). The V and J ends lost 2 bases and 0 bases respectively, with 11 bases between them. Looked up from germline, CDR1 is GTSNPN and CDR2 is SVGIG (reference sequence). The CDR3 totals 14 residues.

The genes are TRBV5-1 and TRBJ1-1; perhaps TRBD1 as D (6 bases). V shed 4 bases and J shed 0 bases, with 13 bases lying between them. This CDR3 region has 15 residues. Germline V lookup: CDR1 SGHRS, CDR2 YFSETQ. CDR3 nucleotides: TGCGCCAGCAGCCAGCAAACAGGGATGAACACTGAAGCTTTCTTT. Translation: CASSQQTGMNTEAFF.

The chain recombines TRBV23-1 with TRBJ2-1; D ambiguous. TRBV23-1 is labeled an ORF, and its function is uncertain. This CDR3 region has 13 residues. V lost 0 bases, J lost 15 bases, and 15 bases lay in between. CDR3 in DNA: TGCGCCAGCAGTCAATCCGGTCCGCGAACGGGGTTCTTC. This codes for CASSQSGPRTGFF.

The chain joins TRBV29-1 to TRBJ2-6, with D possibly being TRBD2 (5 bases). The V end was cut by 4 bases, the J end by 2 bases, with 9 bases between. CDR3 length equals 14 residues. CDR1 and CDR2 (germline): SQVTM, ANQGSEA. The CDR3 DNA reads as TGCAGCGTTGTTGGAGGACCTGGGGCCAACGTCCTGACTTTC. This translates into CSVVGGPGANVLTF.

This clone has just one count. The CDR3 reads CAISPGQGNQPQHF. Written as DNA, the CDR3 is TGTGCCATCAGCCCGGGACAGGGCAATCAGCCCCAGCATTTT. This chain joins TRBV10-3 and TRBJ1-5; 8 bases are shared with TRBD1. This CDR3 has 14 residues. The ends lost 6 bases at V and 2 bases at J; junction bases unmatched: 3. Germline values: CDR1 ENHRY, CDR2 SYGVKD.

The chain uses TRBV21-1 and TRBJ1-1. TRBV21-1 is tagged as a pseudogene. The CDR3 sequence is 15 residues long. CDR3 nucleotides: TGTGCCAGCAGCAAAGGAGGGGAGGGTAGCACTGAAGCTTTCTTT. Its translation is CASSKGGEGSTEAFF.

This clone was counted once. The CDR3 nucleotides read TGTGCCAGCAGCAGAACCGGGACAGTAATGGCAGATACGCAGTATTTT. Translating it yields CASSRTGTVMADTQYF. The gene calls are TRBV7-9 and TRBJ2-3; TRBD1 matches at 7 bases. The CDR3 runs to 16 residues. V trimming: 5 bases; J trimming: 4 bases; junction bases outside the gene matches: 12. Germline CDR1 reads SEHNR; CDR2 reads FQNEAQ (reference sequence).

The chain combines TRBV13 with TRBJ1-1, with TRBD1 matching 8 bases. The CDR3 runs 15 residues. CDR1 PRHDT and CDR2 FYEKMQ come from the germline V gene (reference sequence). Trimming took 5 bases from V and 3 from J; bases not matched to a gene: 8. The CDR3: CASSAQDRADTEAFF. The CDR3 bases are TGTGCCAGCAGCGCCCAGGACAGGGCGGACACTGAAGCTTTCTTT.

V and J are TRBV5-8 and TRBJ1-1; D is ambiguous. CDR1 is SGHTS and CDR2 is YDEGEE in the germline V gene. V was shortened by 0 bases and J by 7 bases, with 7 bases between the two germline ends. The CDR3 extends over 12 amino acids. For the CDR3, the DNA is TGTGCCAGCAGCTTGGTTTATTATGAAGCTTTCTTT. Translating gives CASSLVYYEAFF. The full variable domain, completed using reference TRBV5-8 and TRBJ1-1, is EAGVTQSPTHLIKTRGQQATLRCSPISGHTSVYWYQQALGLGLQFLLWYDEGEERNRGNFPPRFSGRQFPNYSSELNVNALELEDSALYLCASSLVYYEAFFGQGTRLTVV.

This clone was seen only a few times. The chain carries TRBV10-3 and TRBJ2-5; D not certain. The V and J ends lost 0 bases and 2 bases respectively, with 10 bases between them. This CDR3 region has 15 residues. Germline-derived CDR1 and CDR2 are ENHRY and SYGVKD. The CDR3 sequence is CAISESGRIQETQYF. In nucleotides, the CDR3 is TGTGCCATCAGTGAGTCGGGCAGAATTCAAGAGACCCAGTACTTC.

J is TRBJ2-7 and V is TRBV5-1, with 13 nucleotides matching TRBD2. Germline V lookup: CDR1 SGHRS, CDR2 YFSETQ. Unmatched junction bases numbered 8, after V lost 4 bases and J lost 7 bases. The CDR3 has 15 residues. The CDR3 reads CASSELAGGPKEQYF. As DNA, the CDR3 is TGCGCCAGCAGCGAACTAGCGGGAGGGCCAAAAGAGCAGTACTTC.

This chain connects TRBV27 to TRBJ2-7; 7 bases are shared with TRBD1. Germline CDR1 reads MNHEY; CDR2 reads SMNVEV (reference sequence). The V segment lost 0 bases and the J segment 6 bases; nucleotides outside the gene matches: 8. The CDR3 sequence is 15 residues long. In DNA form, the CDR3 reads TGTGCCAGCAGTTTATCCGGCAGGGGGTTGTCCGAGCAGTACTTC. Translated: CASSLSGRGLSEQYF.

This sequence joins TRBV19 and TRBJ2-1; D unresolved. Trimming cost V 7 bases and J 1 base, with 11 bases left between them. Germline values: CDR1 LNHDA, CDR2 SQIVND (reference sequence). CDR3 length: 14 amino acids. The CDR3 sequence is CASNRPGSYNEQFF. CDR3 sequence (DNA): TGTGCCAGTAACCGACCCGGGTCCTACAATGAGCAGTTCTTC.

The chain has TRBV7-3 and TRBJ2-5, with 9 bases that match TRBD2. The germline gives CDR1 SGHTA, CDR2 FQGTGA. With 5 bases clipped from V and 4 bases from J, the junction kept 8 bases outside the gene matches. The CDR3 runs 15 residues. The CDR3, as DNA: TGTGCCAGCAGCCCAATAGCGGGAGTAGGAGAGACCCAGTACTTC. Protein product: CASSPIAGVGETQYF.

This clone showed up just once. The junction departs from the called germline gene at one end, perhaps through a read error. The chain is built from TRBV7-7 and TRBJ2-3; 8 bases are a match to TRBD2. CDR3 length: 15 residues. From germline, CDR1 is SSHAT and CDR2 FNYEAQ (reference sequence). CDR3 bases: TGTGCTAGCAGCCGCAGCGGGGGCCCAACAGATACGCAGTATTTT. Residues: CASSRSGGPTDTQYF. The full variable domain, with the rest looked up from reference TRBV7-7 and TRBJ2-3, is GAGVSQSPRYKVTKRGQDVTLRCDPISSHATLYWYQQALGQGPEFLTYFNYEAQPDKSGLPSDRFSAERPEGSISTLTIQRTEQRDSAMYRCASSRSGGPTDTQYFGPGTRLTVL.

The sample holds one count of this clone. This chain joins TRBV28 and TRBJ1-5, with 9 bases that match TRBD1. With V trimmed by 10 bases and J by 1 base, 8 bases remained unmatched. Germline V gives CDR1 MDHEN, CDR2 SYDVKM. This CDR3 is 15 amino acids long. CDR3 bases: TGTGCCATCAACAGGGGGCAAATAAGCAATCAGCCCCAGCATTTT. Translation: CAINRGQISNQPQHF.

The chain links TRBV6-6 to TRBJ2-1, with a possible D match to TRBD2 (6 bases). CDR1 and CDR2 from the germline V gene are MNHNY and SVGAGI (reference sequence). This CDR3 has 16 residues. Trimming stripped 6 bases from V and 1 base from J, with 16 bases between. In DNA, the CDR3 is TGTGCCAGCAGCCGCCCTACGGGAGAGTCCTACAATGAGCAGTTCTTC. Encoded protein: CASSRPTGESYNEQFF.

The chain employs TRBV11-2 and TRBJ1-4, with D possibly being TRBD1 (5 bases). Germline V gives CDR1 SGHAT, CDR2 FQNNGV. Between the trimmed V and J ends, which lost 3 bases and 8 bases, there was a span of 19 bases. This CDR3 region has 16 residues. CDR3 nucleotides: TGTGCCAGCAGCTTGACGGGGGGTCAGGGCGTAGAAAAACTGTTTTTT. Protein product: CASSLTGGQGVEKLFF.

The chain combines TRBV11-3 with TRBJ2-1; TRBD2 is a possible D gene (6 bases). The CDR3 runs 15 residues. The ends were cut back, 5 bases at V and 1 base at J, with 12 bases in the middle. Germline lookup yields CDR1 SGHNT and CDR2 YENEEA. CDR3 DNA sequence: TGTGCCAGCAGCCCCGGGACTGTTTCCTACAATGAGCAGTTCTTC. Protein sequence: CASSPGTVSYNEQFF.

The rearrangement uses TRBV12-5 and TRBJ2-5, with 8 bases matching TRBD1. Unmatched junction bases numbered 9, after V lost 3 bases and J lost 3 bases. This CDR3 has 16 residues. The germline V gene encodes CDR1 LGHNT and CDR2 FRNRAP. The CDR3 DNA reads TGTGCTAGTGGTTTTGTCTCGACAGGGGAGAAAGAGACCCAGTACTTC. It translates to CASGFVSTGEKETQYF.

V usage is TRBV7-2 and J usage is TRBJ2-6; D gene unclear. There are 15 residues in the CDR3. The germline V gene encodes CDR1 SGHTA and CDR2 FQGNSA. V was shortened by 2 bases and J by 4 bases, with 9 bases between the two germline ends. In DNA, the CDR3 is TGTGCCAGCAGCTTATTCCGGAGCGGGGCCAACGTCCTGACTTTC. Translating it yields CASSLFRSGANVLTF.

Comment on this clone: At one of its ends the junction is not consistent with the germline gene, which may arise from a read error. V gene TRBV7-7 combines with J gene TRBJ2-7; possible D gene TRBD1, 6 bases. Per germline, CDR1 SSHAT and CDR2 FNYEAQ (reference sequence). The CDR3 runs to 14 residues. The CDR3 is CASSLGQGMREQYF. In DNA, the CDR3 is TGTGCTAGCAGCTTGGGTCAGGGGATGAGGGAGCAGTACTTC.

The CDR3 reads CAIRAGLAGVGDTQYF. As DNA, the CDR3 is TGTGCCATCAGAGCGGGACTAGCGGGAGTAGGGGATACGCAGTATTTT. The J gene is TRBJ2-3, the V gene TRBV10-3; TRBD2 agrees at 14 bases. V trimming: 6 bases; J trimming: 6 bases; junction bases outside the gene matches: 8. The CDR3 runs 16 residues. Germline V gene data show CDR1 as ENHRY and CDR2 as SYGVKD.

CDR3 nucleotide sequence: TGTGCCAGCAGCTCGACTAGCACCGGGGAGCTGTTTTTT. It translates to CASSSTSTGELFF. The chain is built from TRBV7-3 and TRBJ2-2, with a weak D call TRBD2 (6 bases). The CDR3 consists of 13 residues. V lost 4 bases, J lost 4 bases, and 7 bases lay in between. Germline CDR1 reads SGHTA; CDR2 reads FQGTGA.